The present entry profiles one T cell receptor beta chain with its context. Its specificity is not known. The entry originates in a study of CD8+ T cells in alopecia areata. About the study: Tofacitinib administration to treated patients was oral, at 5 to 10 mg twice daily.

Indicated treatment: oral pan-JAK inhibitor, 5-10 mg twice daily. Germline assignment: CDR1 SEHNR and CDR2 FQNEAQ (reference sequence). J gave up 5 bases and V 5 bases, and 7 bases lay outside the gene matches. The CDR3 consists of 14 residues. Whole-study findings and limits: Lesional tissue from the scalp (especially in alopecia totalis/universalis) showed higher clonality than normal scalp. Mice gave a clearer picture of TCR sharing than patients did, possibly for HLA-related reasons.

RNA extraction was followed by reverse transcription into cDNA, which acted as the sequencing template. The assay was immunoSEQ multiplex PCR, and TCRdb's table has in-frame clones only and misses some. This table has 64,000 or so clones, around 46% appearing once. The starting material was CD8+ T cells sorted from blood, obtained around week 37, from a patient treated with tofacitinib. This chain joins TRBV7-9 and TRBJ2-5, with 8 positions matching TRBD1. This receptor was obtained from a human donor with alopecia areata. CDR3 sequence: CASSTDRGWETQYF. The DNA for the CDR3 is TGTGCCAGCAGCACTGACAGGGGTTGGGAGACCCAGTACTTC.